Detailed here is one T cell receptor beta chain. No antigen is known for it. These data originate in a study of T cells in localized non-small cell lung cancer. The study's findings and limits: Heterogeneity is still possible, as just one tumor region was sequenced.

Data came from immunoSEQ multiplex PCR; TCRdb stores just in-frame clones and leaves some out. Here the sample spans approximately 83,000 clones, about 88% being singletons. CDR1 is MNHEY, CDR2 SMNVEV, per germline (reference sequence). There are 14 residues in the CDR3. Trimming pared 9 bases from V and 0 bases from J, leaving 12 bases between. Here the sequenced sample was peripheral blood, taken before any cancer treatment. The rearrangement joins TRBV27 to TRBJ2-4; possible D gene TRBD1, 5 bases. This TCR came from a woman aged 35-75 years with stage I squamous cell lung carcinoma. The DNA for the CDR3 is TGTGCCAGTTGGACACCCCTAGCCAAAAACATTCAGTACTTC. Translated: CASWTPLAKNIQYF.